This T cell receptor beta chain comes out of a study of blood T cell repertoires in COVID-19. Method: immunoSEQ multiplex PCR; TCRdb's copy keeps in-frame clones and lacks some. The sample consists of more than 150,000 clones, roughly 80% of them appearing once. CDR3 length equals 14 residues. J gave up 4 bases and V 8 bases, and 8 bases lay outside the gene matches. The germline V gene has CDR1 SNHLY and CDR2 FYNNEI. Cohort 3 recovery required two negative PCRs, clearance, or symptom resolution. The TCR was taken from a man in his fifties or sixties who had recovered from COVID-19. What was sequenced was PBMCs or T cells enriched from blood (not recorded which). V and J are TRBV2 and TRBJ1-2; TRBD1 matches at 9 bases. In nucleotides, the CDR3 is TGTGCCAGCGGACAGGGGACGGGCGGCTATGGCTACACCTTC. Its protein is CASGQGTGGYGYTF.